This TCR beta chain was identified during a study of T-cell memory formation after mild COVID-19. This clonotype turned up a few times. TCRdb used MiXCR to reprocess the 5' RACE reads, holding one entry per CDR3 protein. The sample contains around 260,000 distinct CDR3 sequences, 15% to 20% of which appear only once. The germline V gene encodes CDR1 SQVTM and CDR2 ANQGSEA. The CDR3 covers 12 residues. Trimming took off 4 bases at V and 1 base at J, with 7 bases between the two ends. The receptor was derived from a man younger than 35 who had mild COVID-19 (a few samples of this study predate the infection). Cell type and time point are not known. The chain has TRBV29-1 and TRBJ2-5, with TRBD1 as a possible D gene (5 bases). Sequencing was carried out using PBMCs or a T cell subset sorted from them (not recorded which). As DNA, the CDR3 is TGCAGCGTTGGCCAGGGCCAAGAGACCCAGTACTTC. It translates to CSVGQGQETQYF.